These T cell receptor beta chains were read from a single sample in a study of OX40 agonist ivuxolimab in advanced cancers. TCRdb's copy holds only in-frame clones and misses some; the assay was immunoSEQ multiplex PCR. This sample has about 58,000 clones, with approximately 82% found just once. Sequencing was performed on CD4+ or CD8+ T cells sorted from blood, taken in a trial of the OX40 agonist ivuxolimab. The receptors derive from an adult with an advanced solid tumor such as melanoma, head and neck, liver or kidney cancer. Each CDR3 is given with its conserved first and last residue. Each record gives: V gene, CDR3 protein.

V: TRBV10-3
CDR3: CAISVSGGTGGYTF

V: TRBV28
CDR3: CASSRPQGLSGNTIYF

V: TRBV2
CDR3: CASSEWDRGRPDTQYF

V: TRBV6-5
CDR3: CASATGEETQYF

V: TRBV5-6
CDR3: CASSITQGARTDTQYF

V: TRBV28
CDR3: CASSLGGPGQGYNEQFF

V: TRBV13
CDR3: CASSPSAGQRYGYTF

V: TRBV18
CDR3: CASSPREGPLSGNTIYF

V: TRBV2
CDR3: CASSGEYKGELFF

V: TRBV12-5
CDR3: CASGLGRTGGSGYTF

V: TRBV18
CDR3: CASSPAAYEQYF

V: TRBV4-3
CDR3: CASSQDFRVGQATYEQYF

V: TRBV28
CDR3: CASSFASIGQKSTEAFF

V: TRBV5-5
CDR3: CASSRTGQGAYEQYF

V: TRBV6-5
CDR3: CASSYSAVYEQYF

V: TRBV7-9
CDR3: CASTPGDLNEKLFF

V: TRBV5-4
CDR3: CASSFYGGYNEQFF

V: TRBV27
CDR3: CASSRTGRHNEQFF

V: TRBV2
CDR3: CASRVGQGLNNEQFF

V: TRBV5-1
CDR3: CASSPREGTDTQYF

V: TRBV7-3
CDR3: CASSLRTGRNTDTQYF

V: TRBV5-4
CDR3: CASSSGGVRETQYF

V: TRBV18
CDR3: CASSPSGGNQPQHF

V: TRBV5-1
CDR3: CASSTPRSGVTDTQYF

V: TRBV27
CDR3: CASSFNPLGRGYEQYF

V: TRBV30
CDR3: CAWRPRQGNTGELFF

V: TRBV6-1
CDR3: CASREEAGEGEKLFF

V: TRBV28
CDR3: CASNSPSDTPNTEAFF

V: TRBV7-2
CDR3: CASSLDGGAGQPQHF

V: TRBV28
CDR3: CASSLNPGSPGELFF

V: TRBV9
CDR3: CASSVDMDSYRGSQYF

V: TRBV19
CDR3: CASTPTGAGEQFF

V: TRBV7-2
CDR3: CASRQTRSYNSPLHF

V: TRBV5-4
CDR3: CASSTDRWNEKLFF

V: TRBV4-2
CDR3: CASSQDGQTVGEQFF

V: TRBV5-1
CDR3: CASSLVPGGGGYTF

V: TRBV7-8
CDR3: CASSYGGNTEAFF

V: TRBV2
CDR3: CASSETGADTGELFF

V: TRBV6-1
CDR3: CASITYRAPGNTIYF

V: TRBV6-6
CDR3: CASSYSGQDGYTF

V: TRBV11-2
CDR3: CASSIDRNTEAFF

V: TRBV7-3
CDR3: CASSSGLAGPGDTQYF

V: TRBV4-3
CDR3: CASSRGTAYNEQFF

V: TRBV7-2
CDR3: CASRTQGSSYNEQFF

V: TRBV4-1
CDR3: CASSQVHSGGGSYEQYF

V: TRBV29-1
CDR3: CSVERTENTEAFF